The 27 T cell receptor beta chains in this list originate from one sample, sequenced in a study of blood T cell repertoires in COVID-19. Using immunoSEQ multiplex PCR, the repertoire was profiled, and TCRdb retains in-frame clones only, with some absent. The sample has 150,000 to 200,000 clones; 81% are singletons. Sequenced input: peripheral blood. The source is a man between 60 and 70 years old with active or convalescent COVID-19.

This clone has a single count. The chain combines TRBV7-9 with TRBJ2-7, with D unclear. This CDR3 is built from 13 residues. The V end lost 1 base, the J end lost 2 bases, and 6 bases lay between the germline ends. The germline gives CDR1 SEHNR, CDR2 FQNEAQ (reference sequence). CDR3 DNA: TGTGCCAGCAGCTTAGGCCGAGCCTACGAGCAGTACTTC. Its translation: CASSLGRAYEQYF. Filled out from reference TRBV7-9 and TRBJ2-7, the complete variable domain reads DTGVSQNPRHKITKRGQNVTFRCDPISEHNRLYWYRQTLGQGPEFLTYFQNEAQLEKSRLLSDRFSAERPKGSFSTLEIQRTEQGDSAMYLCASSLGRAYEQYFGPGTRLTVT.

This clone was observed a handful of times. This rearrangement joins TRBV28 to TRBJ1-5, with TRBD1 matching 11 bases. Germline V CDR1 and CDR2: MDHEN, SYDVKM. The V segment lost 5 bases and the J segment 6 bases; nucleotides outside the gene matches: 3. The CDR3 is 14 residues long. The CDR3 is CASSTGTGGQPQHF. In DNA form, the CDR3 reads TGTGCCAGCAGTACCGGGACAGGGGGTCAGCCCCAGCATTTT.

The rearrangement joins TRBV15 to TRBJ1-2; 7 nucleotides align to TRBD1. The ends lost 0 bases at V and 7 bases at J; junction bases unmatched: 5. The CDR3 sequence is 14 residues long. Per germline, CDR1 LNHNV and CDR2 YYDKDF (reference sequence). The CDR3 DNA reads TGTGCCACCAGCAGAGATTTCCAGGGGGTTGGCTACACCTTC. This encodes CATSRDFQGVGYTF.

The table lists this clone with a count of one. The V call is TRBV19, the J call TRBJ1-4; D remains unclear. This CDR3 has 13 amino acids. V lost 5 bases to trimming and J lost 9 bases, with 13 bases between them. The germline CDR1 and CDR2 sequences are LNHDA and SQIVND (reference sequence). The CDR3 DNA reads as TGTGCCAGTAGTGTTCGGACTGACCAAAAACTGTTTTTT. Residues: CASSVRTDQKLFF.

The chain is built from TRBV5-1 and TRBJ1-1; no reliable D call. Germline lookup yields CDR1 SGHRS and CDR2 YFSETQ. The V end lost 4 bases, the J end lost 0 bases, and 13 bases lay between the germline ends. CDR3 length: 15 amino acids. CDR3: CASSHTSRLNTEAFF. In DNA form, the CDR3 reads TGCGCCAGCAGCCACACCTCTAGACTGAACACTGAAGCTTTCTTT.

V is TRBV6-5 and J is TRBJ1-6, with 8 bases matching TRBD1. V shed 5 bases, J shed 10 bases, and the junction held 10 bases outside the gene matches. The CDR3 is 15 amino acids. CDR1 MNHEY and CDR2 SVGAGI come from the germline V gene. CDR3 nucleotide sequence: TGTGCCAGCAGTACTGTGCAGGGGGCTGGATCACCCCTCCACTTT. Its translation is CASSTVQGAGSPLHF.

This clone was detected a few times. The chain recombines TRBV28 with TRBJ1-5; 10 nucleotides align to TRBD1. Germline CDR1 reads MDHEN; CDR2 reads SYDVKM. Losses at the gene ends were 1 base for V and 4 bases for J; bases not matched to a gene: 4. The CDR3 consists of 16 residues. CDR3 sequence (DNA): TGTGCCAGCAGTTTATCGGACAGGGGGTGGAATCAGCCCCAGCATTTT. Translated, it gives CASSLSDRGWNQPQHF.

J is TRBJ2-7 and V is TRBV18; weak D call: TRBD2 (7 bases). CDR1 and CDR2 from the germline V gene are KGHSH and LQKENI. The V end lost 2 bases, the J end lost 1 base, and 9 bases lay between the germline ends. The CDR3 sequence is 14 residues long. CDR3 in amino acids: CASSPGGASYEQYF. The CDR3 DNA reads as TGTGCCAGCTCACCAGGGGGGGCGTCCTACGAGCAGTACTTC.

The V gene is TRBV20-1, the J gene TRBJ2-7; D is perhaps TRBD2 (6 bases). The CDR3 runs 13 residues. V was trimmed by 3 bases and J by 0 bases, leaving 9 bases between them. Germline V CDR1 and CDR2: DFQATT, SNEGSKA (reference sequence). CDR3: CSASFGSSYEQYF. The CDR3 nucleotides are TGCAGTGCTAGTTTCGGGAGCTCCTACGAGCAGTACTTC.

The chain uses TRBV6-4 and TRBJ1-2; 8 bases agree with TRBD1. Losses at the gene ends were 7 bases for V and 7 bases for J; bases not matched to a gene: 5. The germline CDR1 and CDR2 sequences are MRHNA and SNTAGT. The CDR3 runs 12 residues. The DNA for the CDR3 is TGTGCCAGCATGGGACAGGCGGTTGGCTACACCTTC. Translating gives CASMGQAVGYTF.

This clone was seen more than once but under ten times. The chain combines TRBV29-1 with TRBJ1-1; TRBD1 aligns across 8 bases. The CDR3 consists of 14 residues. After removal of 4 bases from V and 3 bases from J, the junction contained 7 bases not matched to a gene. Germline V gives CDR1 SQVTM, CDR2 ANQGSEA. This CDR3 is CSVAVTGVDTEAFF. The CDR3 coding sequence is TGCAGCGTTGCCGTGACAGGGGTGGACACTGAAGCTTTCTTT. Supplemented by reference TRBV29-1 and TRBJ1-1, the full variable domain reads SAVISQKPSRDICQRGTSLTIQCQVDSQVTMMFWYRQQPGQSLTLIATANQGSEATYESGFVIDKFPISRPNLTFSTLTVSNMSPEDSSIYLCSVAVTGVDTEAFFGQGTRLTVV.

The count of this clone is one. The chain has TRBV10-3 and TRBJ1-3; no definite D call. Germline-derived CDR1 and CDR2 are ENHRY and SYGVKD. CDR3 length equals 13 residues. The V gene lost 6 bases and the J gene lost 0 bases, with 6 bases spanning the gap. CDR3 DNA: TGTGCCATCAGCACAAGCTCTGGAAACACCATATATTTT. Its translation: CAISTSSGNTIYF.

This chain connects TRBV19 to TRBJ2-7; weak D call: TRBD1 (6 bases). V was trimmed by 4 bases and J by 6 bases, leaving 7 bases between them. The CDR3 spans 11 residues. Germline V gives CDR1 LNHDA, CDR2 SQIVND (reference sequence). CDR3 residues: CASSKGGEQYF. CDR3 nucleotides: TGTGCCAGTAGTAAAGGGGGCGAGCAGTACTTC.

CDR3 amino acids: CASSQQTGTMRNSPLHF. The CDR3 DNA reads as TGTGCCAGCAGCCAACAAACAGGGACGATGCGGAATTCACCCCTCCACTTT. V gene TRBV3-1 (or the pseudogene TRBV3-2) combines with J gene TRBJ1-6; tentatively, D is TRBD1 (6 bases). This CDR3 contains 17 residues. With 2 bases removed from V and 7 bases from J, the gap between germline ends came to 18 bases. CDR1 LGHDT and CDR2 YNNKEL come from the germline V gene (reference sequence).

The gene calls are TRBV27 and TRBJ1-1; 7 bases line up with TRBD1. The CDR3 spans 15 residues. Germline loops: CDR1 MNHEY, CDR2 SMNVEV (reference sequence). Trimming took 4 bases from V and 0 from J; bases not matched to a gene: 5. In DNA, the CDR3 is TGTGCCAGCAGTTGGACAGGTTCTATGAACACTGAAGCTTTCTTT. As protein: CASSWTGSMNTEAFF.

The V call is TRBV5-5, the J call TRBJ2-1; D is undetermined. There are 12 residues in the CDR3. The V gene lost 4 bases and the J gene lost 4 bases, with 6 bases spanning the gap. The germline gives CDR1 SGHKS, CDR2 YYEKEE (reference sequence). The CDR3 DNA reads TGTGCCAGCAGCCCCCTTTACAATGAGCAGTTCTTC. It yields the protein CASSPLYNEQFF.

Turning to this clone: In the same sample, other DNA sequences code for this CDR3. The chain employs TRBV15 and TRBJ2-7; D may be TRBD1 (5 bases). The CDR3 sequence is 13 residues long. V lost 0 bases and J 3 bases, leaving 6 bases between the germline ends. The V gene's germline CDR1 is LNHNV and CDR2 YYDKDF (reference sequence). The DNA for the CDR3 is TGTGCCACCAGCAGAGATCAGGGCTACGAGCAGTACTTC. Protein sequence: CATSRDQGYEQYF.

The chain employs TRBV5-8 and TRBJ1-3; D is uncertain. The CDR3 runs 14 residues. Germline lookup yields CDR1 SGHTS and CDR2 YDEGEE. The germline V and J ends were trimmed by 8 bases and 0 bases, with 12 bases remaining between them. The CDR3 is CASWEAASGNTIYF. The CDR3 DNA reads as TGTGCCAGTTGGGAGGCCGCCTCTGGAAACACCATATATTTT.

The chain employs TRBV7-9 and TRBJ1-2, with 7 positions matching TRBD1. V shed 5 bases and J 4 bases; nucleotides not matched to a gene: 10. This CDR3 region has 15 residues. Per the germline V gene, CDR1 is SEHNR and CDR2 is FQNEAQ (reference sequence). For the CDR3, the DNA is TGTGCCAGCAGCCAGGGGGGCTCGTTGGGCTATGGCTACACCTTC. This gives the protein CASSQGGSLGYGYTF. The full variable domain, its missing parts supplied by reference TRBV7-9 and TRBJ1-2, is DTGVSQNPRHKITKRGQNVTFRCDPISEHNRLYWYRQTLGQGPEFLTYFQNEAQLEKSRLLSDRFSAERPKGSFSTLEIQRTEQGDSAMYLCASSQGGSLGYGYTFGSGTRLTVV.

The rearrangement links TRBV7-3 to TRBJ1-2; 8 positions agree with TRBD1. The germline V gene has CDR1 SGHTA and CDR2 FQGTGA. Trimming took 5 bases from V and 6 from J; bases not matched to a gene: 5. This CDR3 is 13 amino acids long. The CDR3 coding sequence is TGTGCCAGCAGCGCGACAGGGGCGGATGGCTACACCTTC. It yields the protein CASSATGADGYTF.

CDR3 residues: CASSPGQGGSMAEAFF. CDR3 sequence (DNA): TGTGCCAGCAGCCCGGGACAGGGGGGCTCGATGGCTGAAGCTTTCTTT. This chain connects TRBV5-8 to TRBJ1-1; 11 nucleotides agree with TRBD1. CDR3 length equals 16 residues. With 4 bases clipped from V and 6 bases from J, the junction kept 11 bases outside the gene matches. Germline V lookup: CDR1 SGHTS, CDR2 YDEGEE.

The table lists this clone with a count of one. The V gene is TRBV3-1 (or the pseudogene TRBV3-2), the J gene TRBJ1-4; 9 nucleotides align to TRBD1. V gave up 5 bases and J gave up 6 bases; unmatched junction bases: 7. The CDR3 is 15 amino acids. Germline V gives CDR1 LGHDT, CDR2 YNNKEL (reference sequence). In DNA, the CDR3 is TGTGCCAGCAGCGCCGGGGGGACAGGGCATGAAAAACTGTTTTTT. Residues: CASSAGGTGHEKLFF.

This sequence joins TRBV5-1 and TRBJ2-3; perhaps TRBD2 as D (7 bases). From germline, CDR1 is SGHRS and CDR2 YFSETQ. V lost 3 bases to trimming and J lost 8 bases, with 19 bases between them. This CDR3 has 15 amino acids. This CDR3 reads CASSSGAASGSTQYF. The CDR3 DNA reads as TGCGCCAGCAGCTCGGGGGCGGCTAGCGGCAGTACGCAGTATTTT.

This sequence joins TRBV15 and TRBJ1-2; D is perhaps TRBD1 (6 bases). CDR3 length: 13 amino acids. Germline CDR1 LNHNV, CDR2 YYDKDF (reference sequence). V was clipped by 6 bases and J by 7 bases, with 15 bases between them. CDR3 amino acids: CATRRTEGAGYTF. The DNA of the CDR3 is TGTGCCACCAGAAGGACAGAGGGCGCTGGCTACACCTTC. Full variable domain (rest looked up from reference TRBV15 and TRBJ1-2): DAMVIQNPRYQVTQFGKPVTLSCSQTLNHNVMYWYQQKSSQAPKLLFHYYDKDFNNEADTPDNFQSRRPNTSFCFLDIRSPGLGDTAMYLCATRRTEGAGYTFGSGTRLTVV.

This clone has a handful of counts. This chain connects TRBV19 to TRBJ2-5; TRBD1 matches at 8 bases. The length of the CDR3 is 15 residues. The germline V gene has CDR1 LNHDA and CDR2 SQIVND (reference sequence). J gave up 4 bases and V 7 bases, and 11 bases lay outside the gene matches. CDR3 nucleotide sequence: TGTGCCAGTACCATGGGGCCAGGGGGCAGAGAGACCCAGTACTTC. Amino acids: CASTMGPGGRETQYF.

The chain couples TRBV7-2 to TRBJ2-5, with 8 bases matching TRBD1. J lost 2 bases, V lost 5 bases, and 4 bases had no gene match. This CDR3 has 14 amino acids. CDR1 is SGHTA, CDR2 FQGNSA, per germline. CDR3 nucleotides: TGTGCCAGCAGCCGTTGGACAGGGCAAGAGACCCAGTACTTC. This sequence encodes CASSRWTGQETQYF.

This clone was counted only a few times. The J gene is TRBJ2-7, the V gene TRBV28; 13 positions match TRBD2. The CDR3 covers 16 residues. V lost 1 base, J lost 3 bases, and 3 bases stayed unmatched. Per germline, CDR1 MDHEN and CDR2 SYDVKM. In DNA, the CDR3 is TGTGCCAGCAGTTTATCGACTAGCGGGAGGTACTACGAGCAGTACTTC. This gives the protein CASSLSTSGRYYEQYF.